Shown below are 18 T cell receptor beta chains from a single sample sequenced in a study of OX40 agonist ivuxolimab in advanced cancers. The assay was immunoSEQ multiplex PCR, and TCRdb's table has in-frame clones only and misses some. The sample holds 55,000 to 90,000 clones, around 88% seen once. This material consisted of CD4+ or CD8+ T cells sorted from blood, taken in a trial of the OX40 agonist ivuxolimab. These receptors were taken from an adult with an advanced solid tumor such as melanoma, head and neck, liver or kidney cancer.

On this clone itself: The germline gene is not matched at one end of the junction; a read error may be the cause. The chain employs TRBV6-1 and TRBJ2-3, with D possibly matching TRBD2 (6 bases). There are 13 residues in the CDR3. The germline gives CDR1 MNHNS, CDR2 SASEGT. For the CDR3, the DNA is TGTGCCAGCAGGGAAGGGGAGGCAGATACGCAGTATTTT. Amino acids: CASREGEADTQYF.

This chain joins TRBV7-3 and TRBJ2-5; either TRBD1 or TRBD2 may supply D (6 bases each). The CDR3 consists of 14 residues. Germline V lookup: CDR1 SGHTA, CDR2 FQGTGA. V was shortened by 5 bases and J by 3 bases, with 13 bases between the two germline ends. Here the CDR3 reads CASSPWGAKETQYF. The CDR3 DNA reads TGTGCCAGCAGCCCGTGGGGGGCAAAAGAGACCCAGTACTTC. The full variable domain, with the rest looked up from reference TRBV7-3 and TRBJ2-5, is GAGVSQTPSNKVTEKGKYVELRCDPISGHTALYWYRQSLGQGPEFLIYFQGTGAADDSGLPNDRFFAVRPEGSVSTLKIQRTERGDSAVYLCASSPWGAKETQYFGPGTRLLVL.

The chain uses TRBV11-2 and TRBJ2-3; 10 nucleotides agree with TRBD2. CDR1 SGHAT and CDR2 FQNNGV come from the germline V gene. The CDR3 runs to 16 residues. Trimming removed 5 bases from V and 1 base from J; junction bases left unmatched: 6. The CDR3 protein is CASSPRAGGGTDTQYF. In DNA, the CDR3 is TGTGCCAGCAGCCCAAGAGCGGGAGGGGGCACAGATACGCAGTATTTT. Drawing the rest from reference TRBV11-2 and TRBJ2-3, the complete variable domain is EAGVAQSPRYKIIEKRQSVAFWCNPISGHATLYWYQQILGQGPKLLIQFQNNGVVDDSQLPKDRFSAERLKGVDSTLKIQPAKLEDSAVYLCASSPRAGGGTDTQYFGPGTRLTVL.

This clone is a singleton in its sample. CDR3 sequence (DNA): TGCGCCAGCAGCCTACAACCGGGACAGGGGGCCCGGGGCAATCAGCCCCAGCATTTT. Its protein is CASSLQPGQGARGNQPQHF. The J gene is TRBJ1-5, the V gene TRBV4-1; TRBD1 aligns across 12 bases. Looked up from germline, CDR1 is MGHRA and CDR2 is YSYEKL. The CDR3 runs 19 residues. V gave up 4 bases and J gave up 2 bases; unmatched junction bases: 12.

This chain uses TRBV27 with TRBJ1-1; TRBD1 matches at 8 bases. Trimming took 5 bases from V and 6 from J; bases not matched to a gene: 5. This CDR3 has 13 amino acids. CDR1 MNHEY and CDR2 SMNVEV come from the germline V gene (reference sequence). The CDR3 spells CASSRTGMAEAFF. DNA of the CDR3: TGTGCCAGCAGTAGGACAGGGATGGCTGAAGCTTTCTTT.

The V and J genes are TRBV7-6 and TRBJ1-1; a possible D gene is TRBD1 (5 bases). The CDR3 extends over 13 amino acids. CDR1 and CDR2 (germline): SGHVS, FNYEAQ. With 1 base removed from V and 5 bases from J, the gap between germline ends came to 8 bases. CDR3 sequence reads: CASSLGGGTEAFF. The CDR3 DNA reads TGTGCCAGCAGCTTAGGTGGGGGGACTGAAGCTTTCTTT.

This chain connects TRBV28 to TRBJ2-5; weak D call: TRBD2 (5 bases). In germline, CDR1 is MDHEN, CDR2 SYDVKM. The V and J ends lost 5 bases and 0 bases respectively, with 19 bases between them. CDR3 length: 17 residues. The CDR3: CASSPTGGPMYQETQYF. The DNA of the CDR3 is TGTGCCAGCAGTCCCACCGGCGGGCCGATGTACCAAGAGACCCAGTACTTC.

To note about this clone: The sample holds other DNA sequences that translate to the same CDR3. The V gene is TRBV6-6, the J gene TRBJ2-5, with D uncertain. This CDR3 contains 12 residues. The germline gives CDR1 MNHNY, CDR2 SVGAGI (reference sequence). V was trimmed by 0 bases and J by 5 bases, leaving 4 bases between them. Here the CDR3 DNA reads TGTGCCAGCAGTTACTCGAGGGAGACCCAGTACTTC. Residues: CASSYSRETQYF.

This clone was recorded once. A junction boundary mismatches the germline segment, possibly from a read error. This chain uses TRBV7-3 with TRBJ2-5; TRBD1 matches at 8 bases. The CDR3 covers 13 residues. CDR1 and CDR2 (germline): SGHTA, FQGTGA. The CDR3 region is CASSITGGETQYF. The CDR3 DNA sequence: TGTGCCAGCAGCATAACAGGGGGAGAGACCCAGTACTTC.

The V call is TRBV18, the J call TRBJ2-3, with D maybe TRBD1 (6 bases). V lost 5 bases and J 3 bases, leaving 12 bases between the germline ends. Germline CDR1 and CDR2: KGHSH and LQKENI. The CDR3 is 14 residues long. The CDR3 bases are TGTGCCAGCTCAAGAAATAGGGGGACAGATACGCAGTATTTT. Amino acids: CASSRNRGTDTQYF.

The rearrangement links TRBV10-3 to TRBJ2-5; D not certain. CDR3 length: 13 amino acids. The germline gives CDR1 ENHRY, CDR2 SYGVKD. V was cut by 6 bases and J by 3 bases, with 11 bases left in between. The CDR3 loop is CAIRQSLKETQYF. CDR3 sequence (DNA): TGTGCCATCAGGCAGTCGTTAAAAGAGACCCAGTACTTC.

This sequence joins TRBV9 and TRBJ2-3, with D perhaps assigned TRBD1 or TRBD2 (5 bases each). Trimming took 0 bases from V and 5 from J, leaving 13 bases between them. There are 15 residues in the CDR3. The germline gives CDR1 SGDLS, CDR2 YYNGEE. For the CDR3, the DNA is TGTGCCAGCAGCGTAGTGGGCGGTGGGGGAGATACGCAGTATTTT. Its translation is CASSVVGGGGDTQYF. The entire variable domain, with the rest obtained from reference TRBV9 and TRBJ2-3, is as follows: DSGVTQTPKHLITATGQRVTLRCSPRSGDLSVYWYQQSLDQGLQFLIQYYNGEERAKGNILERFSAQQFPDLHSELNLSSLELGDSALYFCASSVVGGGGDTQYFGPGTRLTVL.

The rearrangement uses TRBV7-8 and TRBJ1-1; D is unclear. Per the germline V gene, CDR1 is SGHVS and CDR2 is FQNEAQ. V was clipped by 7 bases and J by 1 base, with 13 bases between them. CDR3 length: 14 amino acids. The CDR3 DNA sequence: TGTGCCAGCATCCAAGGACTTTCGAACACTGAAGCTTTCTTT. This encodes CASIQGLSNTEAFF.

V is TRBV19 and J is TRBJ2-2; D might be TRBD1 (6 bases). This CDR3 has 14 residues. Germline V lookup: CDR1 LNHDA, CDR2 SQIVND (reference sequence). V lost 8 bases and J 1 base, leaving 11 bases between the germline ends. The CDR3 sequence: CASQRGKNTGELFF. CDR3 sequence (DNA): TGTGCCAGTCAAAGGGGGAAGAACACCGGGGAGCTGTTTTTT.

The rearrangement joins TRBV15 to TRBJ2-7; 12 positions agree with TRBD1. CDR3 length equals 15 residues. Germline loops: CDR1 LNHNV, CDR2 YYDKDF (reference sequence). The trim removed 2 bases at V and 5 bases at J, leaving 4 bases unmatched. This CDR3 is CATSRPGQGAHEQYF. Written as DNA, the CDR3 is TGTGCCACCAGCAGACCGGGACAGGGGGCTCACGAGCAGTACTTC.

This clone was detected a few times. The V and J genes are TRBV5-4 and TRBJ1-2; D remains ambiguous. Germline lookup yields CDR1 SGHNT and CDR2 YYREEE (reference sequence). With 4 bases removed from V and 1 base from J, the gap between germline ends came to 11 bases. The CDR3 loop spans 14 amino acids. CDR3 nucleotides: TGTGCCAGCAGCCAAGACACCGATAACTATGGCTACACCTTC. Residues: CASSQDTDNYGYTF.

The chain joins TRBV18 to TRBJ2-7, with TRBD2 matching 8 bases. Trimming removed 2 bases from V and 6 bases from J; junction bases left unmatched: 6. The CDR3 is 14 amino acids. The germline V gene has CDR1 KGHSH and CDR2 LQKENI. The CDR3 DNA reads TGTGCCAGCTCACCAGGCCGGGAGGGCCGCGAGCAGTACTTC. Encoded protein: CASSPGREGREQYF.

The J gene is TRBJ1-1, the V gene TRBV6-5; D possibly corresponds to TRBD1 (6 bases). V lost 6 bases to trimming and J lost 0 bases, with 11 bases between them. Germline lookup yields CDR1 MNHEY and CDR2 SVGAGI. The CDR3 has 14 residues. CDR3 coding DNA: TGTGCCAGCAGCAGGGACATCATGAACACTGAAGCTTTCTTT. This sequence encodes CASSRDIMNTEAFF.